A selection of T cell receptor beta chains follows, all from one sample in a study of T cell repertoires in cytomegalovirus infection. No cognate antigen is known for these TCRs. TCRdb independently ran MiXCR on the reads; one entry per CDR3 protein. The sample contains approximately 990,000 distinct CDR3 sequences, roughly 30% of which appear only once. Material: cultured CD8+ T cells from PBMCs, obtained from culture after CMV antigen stimulation. The origin of the receptors is a human donor in good health (CMV status not recorded). Some clones in this sample may be carry-over from other donors' samples. Both conserved end residues are part of each CDR3. D genes are given only for firm matches. Size values are once, few and many counts, or a class for expanded clones, and some rows have none.

J gene | clone size | D gene | V gene | CDR3 protein | CDR3 DNA
TRBJ2-2 | few | . | TRBV12-3/TRBV12-4 | CASSPHGAGNTGELFF | TGTGCCAGCAGTCCCCATGGAGCGGGGAACACCGGGGAGCTGTTTTTT
TRBJ1-2 | . | . | TRBV12-3/TRBV12-4 | CAREAPYGYTF | TGTGCCAGAGAAGCCCCCTATGGCTACACCTTC
TRBJ1-1 | . | . | TRBV7-6 | CVSSPHPEGGTFVVTEAFF | TGTGTCAGCAGCCCACATCCCGAGGGGGGGACGTTTGTTGTCACTGAAGCTTTCTTT
TRBJ2-5 | many | . | TRBV6-2/TRBV6-3 | CASSYSSFGETQYF | TGTGCCAGCAGTTACTCGAGCTTTGGGGAGACCCAGTACTTC
TRBJ2-1 | . | TRBD1 | TRBV4-1 | CASRTEGQGRNEQFF | TGCGCCAGCAGGACTGAGGGACAGGGGAGAAATGAGCAGTTCTTC
TRBJ2-3 | . | TRBD1 | TRBV28 | CASRGQGRADTQYF | TGTGCCAGCAGGGGACAGGGAAGGGCAGATACGCAGTATTTT
TRBJ2-1 | many | . | TRBV7-2 | CASSNGVEQFF | TGTGCCAGCAGCAACGGGGTTGAGCAGTTCTTC
TRBJ1-1 | many | . | TRBV7-6 | CASRGPMNTEAFF | TGTGCCAGCAGAGGCCCGATGAACACTGAAGCTTTCTTT
TRBJ2-1 | . | TRBD2 | TRBV7-9 | CASSLFPRASGASEQFF | TGTGCCAGCAGCTTGTTTCCGCGGGCTAGCGGGGCGAGTGAGCAGTTCTTC
TRBJ1-4 | . | TRBD1 | TRBV6-5 | CASRYRGRYVTNEKLFF | TGTGCCAGCAGGTACAGGGGCCGCTACGTAACTAATGAAAAACTGTTTTTT
TRBJ2-2 | few | . | TRBV27 | CASTEVGLNTGELFF | TGTGCCAGCACCGAAGTAGGGCTGAACACCGGGGAGCTGTTTTTT
TRBJ2-3 | many | . | TRBV7-8 | CASSAPGPPTVGDTQYF | TGTGCCAGCAGCGCCCCGGGACCACCGACCGTGGGAGATACGCAGTATTTT
TRBJ2-1 | few | . | TRBV5-6 | CASSTGGGNSYNEQFF | TGTGCCAGCAGCACCGGCGGCGGGAACTCCTACAATGAGCAGTTCTTC
TRBJ1-5 | . | . | TRBV27 | CASSFSHEHQPQHF | TGTGCCAGCAGTTTTTCCCATGAACATCAGCCCCAGCATTTT
TRBJ2-1 | few | TRBD2 | TRBV9 | CASSEPRTGGSYNEQFF | TGTGCCAGCAGCGAGCCCCGAACGGGGGGGAGCTACAATGAGCAGTTCTTC
TRBJ1-1 | few | TRBD1 | TRBV27 | CASSSRQGTTEAFF | TGTGCCAGCAGTTCCCGACAGGGTACGACTGAAGCTTTCTTT